This T cell receptor (beta chain) was retrieved from a study of T cells in localized non-small cell lung cancer. Study results and caveats: Longer overall survival was associated with a higher density of T cells in the blood. Uninvolved adjacent lung showed higher T cell clonality than tumor. Appearance in adjacent lung was seen for a median around 61 of the top 100 tumor clones. Because only a single region of the tumor was sequenced, heterogeneity remains possible.

Clones were sequenced by immunoSEQ multiplex PCR, and TCRdb holds only the in-frame ones, with some missing. The table records around 91,000 clones, roughly 89% of them present only once. This clone was detected only once. Antigen unknown. The origin of this receptor is a man between 40 and 70 years old with stage I squamous cell lung carcinoma. Material: peripheral blood, obtained before any cancer treatment.

The CDR3 bases are TGCGCCAGCAGCTTGATAAGCGGGGGGCAATACGAGCAGTACTTC. It translates to CASSLISGGQYEQYF. The chain joins TRBV5-1 to TRBJ2-7; 9 bases fit TRBD2. Trimming removed 1 base from V and 4 bases from J; junction bases left unmatched: 6. This CDR3 is built from 15 residues. Per germline, CDR1 SGHRS and CDR2 YFSETQ. Supplemented by reference TRBV5-1 and TRBJ2-7, the full variable domain reads KAGVTQTPRYLIKTRGQQVTLSCSPISGHRSVSWYQQTPGQGLQFLFEYFSETQRNKGNFPGRFSGRQFSNSRSEMNVSTLELGDSALYLCASSLISGGQYEQYFGPGTRLTVT.